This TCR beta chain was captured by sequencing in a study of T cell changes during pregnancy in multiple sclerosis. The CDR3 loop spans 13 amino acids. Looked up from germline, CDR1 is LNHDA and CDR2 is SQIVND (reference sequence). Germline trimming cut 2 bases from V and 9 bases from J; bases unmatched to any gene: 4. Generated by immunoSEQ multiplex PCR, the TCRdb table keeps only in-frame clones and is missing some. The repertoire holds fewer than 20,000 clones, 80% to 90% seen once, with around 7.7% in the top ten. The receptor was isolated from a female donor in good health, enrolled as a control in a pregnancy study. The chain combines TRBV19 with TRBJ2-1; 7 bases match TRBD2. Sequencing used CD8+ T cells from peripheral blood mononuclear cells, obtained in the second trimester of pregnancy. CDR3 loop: CASSITSVTEQFF. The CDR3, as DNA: TGTGCCAGTAGTATAACTAGCGTCACTGAGCAGTTCTTC.